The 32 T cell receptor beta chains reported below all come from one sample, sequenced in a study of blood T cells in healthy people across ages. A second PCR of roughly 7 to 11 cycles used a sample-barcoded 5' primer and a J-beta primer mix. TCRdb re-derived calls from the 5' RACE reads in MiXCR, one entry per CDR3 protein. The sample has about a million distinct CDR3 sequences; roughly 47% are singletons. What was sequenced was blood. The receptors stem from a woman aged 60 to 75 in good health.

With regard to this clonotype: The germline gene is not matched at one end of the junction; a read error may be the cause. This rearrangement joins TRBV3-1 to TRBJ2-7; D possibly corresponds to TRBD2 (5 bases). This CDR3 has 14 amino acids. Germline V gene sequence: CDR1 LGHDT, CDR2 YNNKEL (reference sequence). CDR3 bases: TGTGCCAGCGGCCAAGGACTCCTCTCCTACGAGCAGTACTTC. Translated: CASGQGLLSYEQYF.

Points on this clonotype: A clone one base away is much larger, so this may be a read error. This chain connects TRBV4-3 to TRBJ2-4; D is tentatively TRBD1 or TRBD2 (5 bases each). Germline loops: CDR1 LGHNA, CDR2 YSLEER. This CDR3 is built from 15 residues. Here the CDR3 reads CANSQILGESNIQYF. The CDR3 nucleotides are TGCGCCAACAGCCAAATACTGGGGGAATCAAACATTCAGTACTTC.

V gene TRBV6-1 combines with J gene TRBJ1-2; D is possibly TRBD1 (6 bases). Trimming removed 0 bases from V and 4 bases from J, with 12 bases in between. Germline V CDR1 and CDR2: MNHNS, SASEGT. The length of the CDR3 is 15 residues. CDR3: CASSEADSLSYGYTF. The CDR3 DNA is TGTGCCAGCAGTGAAGCGGACAGCTTATCCTATGGCTACACCTTC.

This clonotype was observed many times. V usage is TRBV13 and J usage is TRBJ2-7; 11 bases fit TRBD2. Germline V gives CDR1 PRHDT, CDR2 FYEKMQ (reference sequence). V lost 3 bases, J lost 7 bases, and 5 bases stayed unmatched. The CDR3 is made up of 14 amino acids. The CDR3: CASSFSGRAGEQYF. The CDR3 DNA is TGTGCCAGCAGCTTTAGCGGGAGGGCCGGGGAGCAGTACTTC. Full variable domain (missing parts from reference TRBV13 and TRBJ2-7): AAGVIQSPRHLIKEKRETATLKCYPIPRHDTVYWYQQGPGQDPQFLISFYEKMQSDKGSIPDRFSAQQFSDYHSELNMSSLELGDSALYFCASSFSGRAGEQYFGPGTRLTVT.

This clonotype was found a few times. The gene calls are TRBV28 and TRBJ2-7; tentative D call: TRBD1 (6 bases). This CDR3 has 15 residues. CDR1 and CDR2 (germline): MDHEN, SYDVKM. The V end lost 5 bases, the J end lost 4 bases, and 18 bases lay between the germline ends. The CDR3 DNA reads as TGTGCCAGCAGTCCCGGTGGTGACAGGAGGTACGAGCAGTACTTC. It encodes CASSPGGDRRYEQYF.

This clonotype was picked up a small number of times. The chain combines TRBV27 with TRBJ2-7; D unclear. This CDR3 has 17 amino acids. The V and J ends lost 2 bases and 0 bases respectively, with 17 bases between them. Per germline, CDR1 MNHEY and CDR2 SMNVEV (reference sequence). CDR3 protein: CASSLADPGWYSYEQYF. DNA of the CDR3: TGTGCCAGCAGTTTAGCGGACCCTGGATGGTACTCCTACGAGCAGTACTTC.

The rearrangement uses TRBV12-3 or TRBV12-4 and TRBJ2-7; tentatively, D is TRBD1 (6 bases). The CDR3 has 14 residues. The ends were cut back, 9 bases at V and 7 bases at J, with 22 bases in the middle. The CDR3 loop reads CASSSGQGFGEQYF. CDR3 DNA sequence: TGTGCCAGTTCAAGTGGGCAGGGGTTTGGTGAGCAGTACTTC.

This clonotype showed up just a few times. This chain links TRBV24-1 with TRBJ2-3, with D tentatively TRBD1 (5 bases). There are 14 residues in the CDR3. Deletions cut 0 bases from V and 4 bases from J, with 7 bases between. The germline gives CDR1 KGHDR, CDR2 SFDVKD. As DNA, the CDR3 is TGTGCCACCAGTGATTTGACAGGAGCAGATACGCAGTATTTT. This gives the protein CATSDLTGADTQYF.

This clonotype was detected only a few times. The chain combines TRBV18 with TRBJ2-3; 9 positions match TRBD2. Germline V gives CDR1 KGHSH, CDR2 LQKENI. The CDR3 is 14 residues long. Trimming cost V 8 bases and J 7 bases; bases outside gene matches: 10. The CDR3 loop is CASGNSGSLNTQYF. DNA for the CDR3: TGTGCCAGCGGAAATAGCGGGAGCTTGAATACGCAGTATTTT.

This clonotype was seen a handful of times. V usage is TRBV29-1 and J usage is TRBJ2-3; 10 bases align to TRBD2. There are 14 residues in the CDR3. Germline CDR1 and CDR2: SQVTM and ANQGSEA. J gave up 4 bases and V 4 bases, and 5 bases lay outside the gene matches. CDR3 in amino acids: CSVVLAGVPDTQYF. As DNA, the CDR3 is TGCAGCGTTGTGCTAGCGGGAGTCCCAGATACGCAGTATTTT.

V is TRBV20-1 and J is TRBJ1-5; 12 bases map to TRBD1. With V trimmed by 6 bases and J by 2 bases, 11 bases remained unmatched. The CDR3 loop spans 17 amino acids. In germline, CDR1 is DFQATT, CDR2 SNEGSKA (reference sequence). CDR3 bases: TGCAGTGCGCATGGGACAGGGGGCCCTGGGGGCAATCAGCCCCAGCATTTT. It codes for CSAHGTGGPGGNQPQHF.

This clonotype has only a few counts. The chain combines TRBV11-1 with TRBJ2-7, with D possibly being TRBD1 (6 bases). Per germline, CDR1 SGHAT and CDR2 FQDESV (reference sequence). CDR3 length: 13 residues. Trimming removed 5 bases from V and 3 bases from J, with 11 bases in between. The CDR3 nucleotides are TGTGCCAGCAGCCGCCCGGACAGCTACGAGCAGTACTTC. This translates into CASSRPDSYEQYF.

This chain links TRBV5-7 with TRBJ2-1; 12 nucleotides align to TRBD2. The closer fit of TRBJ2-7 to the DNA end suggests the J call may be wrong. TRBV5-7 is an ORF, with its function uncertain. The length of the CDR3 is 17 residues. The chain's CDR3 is CASSLTSGRPATYEQYF. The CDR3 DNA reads TGTGCCAGCAGCTTGACTAGCGGGAGGCCCGCCACCTACGAGCAGTACTTC.

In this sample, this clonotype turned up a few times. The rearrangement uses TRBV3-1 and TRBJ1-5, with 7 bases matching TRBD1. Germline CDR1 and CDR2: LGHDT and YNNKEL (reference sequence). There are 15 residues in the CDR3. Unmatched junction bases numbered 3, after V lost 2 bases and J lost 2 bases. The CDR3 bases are TGTGCCAGCAGCCAACAGGGGGGGGGCAATCAGCCCCAGCATTTT. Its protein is CASSQQGGGNQPQHF. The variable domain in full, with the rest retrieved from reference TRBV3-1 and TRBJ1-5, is DTAVSQTPKYLVTQMGNDKSIKCEQNLGHDTMYWYKQDSKKFLKIMFSYNNKELIINETVPNRFSPKSPDKAHLNLHINSLELGDSAVYFCASSQQGGGNQPQHFGDGTRLSIL.

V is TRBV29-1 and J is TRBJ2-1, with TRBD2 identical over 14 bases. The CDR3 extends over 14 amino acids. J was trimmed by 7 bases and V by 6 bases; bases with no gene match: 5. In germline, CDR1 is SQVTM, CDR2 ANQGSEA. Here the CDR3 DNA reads TGCAGCGTGGGACTAGCGGGAGAAGTGAATGAGCAGTTCTTC. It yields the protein CSVGLAGEVNEQFF.

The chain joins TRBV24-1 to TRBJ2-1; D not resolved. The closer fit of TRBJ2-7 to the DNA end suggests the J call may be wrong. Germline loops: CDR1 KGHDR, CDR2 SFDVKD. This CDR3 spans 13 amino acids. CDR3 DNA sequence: TGTGCCACCTCTTCGGCTTTCTACAATGAGCAGTACTTC. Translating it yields CATSSAFYNEQYF.

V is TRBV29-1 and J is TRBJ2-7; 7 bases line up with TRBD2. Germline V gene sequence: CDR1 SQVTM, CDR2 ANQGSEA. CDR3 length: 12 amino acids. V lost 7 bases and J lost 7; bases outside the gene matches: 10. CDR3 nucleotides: TGCAGCGGGAATAGCGGGTTCAATGAGCAGTACTTC. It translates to CSGNSGFNEQYF.

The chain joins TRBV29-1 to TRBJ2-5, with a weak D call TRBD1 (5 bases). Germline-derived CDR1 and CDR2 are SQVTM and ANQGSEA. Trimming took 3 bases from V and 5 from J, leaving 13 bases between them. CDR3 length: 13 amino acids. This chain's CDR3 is CSVEGQGWETQYF. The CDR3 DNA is TGCAGCGTTGAGGGGCAGGGTTGGGAGACCCAGTACTTC.

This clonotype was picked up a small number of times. Here the CDR3 reads CASGVRADTQYF. Written as DNA, the CDR3 is TGTGCCAGCGGGGTCAGAGCAGATACGCAGTATTTT. This chain uses TRBV12-3 or TRBV12-4 with TRBJ2-3; no clear D. This CDR3 spans 12 amino acids. Trimming left V 8 bases short and J 4 bases short, with 10 bases between.

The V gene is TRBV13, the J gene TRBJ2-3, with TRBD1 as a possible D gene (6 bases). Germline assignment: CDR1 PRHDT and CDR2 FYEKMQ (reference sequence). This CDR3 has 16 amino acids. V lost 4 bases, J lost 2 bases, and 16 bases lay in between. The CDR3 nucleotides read TGTGCCAGCAGCTCAGAAGTACAGGGTTACACAGATACGCAGTATTTT. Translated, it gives CASSSEVQGYTDTQYF.

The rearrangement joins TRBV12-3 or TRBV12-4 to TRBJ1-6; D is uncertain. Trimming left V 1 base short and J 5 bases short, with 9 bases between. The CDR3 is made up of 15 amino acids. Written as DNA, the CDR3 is TGTGCCAGCAGTTTAGATCCAGTTAATAATTCACCCCTCCACTTT. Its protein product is CASSLDPVNNSPLHF.

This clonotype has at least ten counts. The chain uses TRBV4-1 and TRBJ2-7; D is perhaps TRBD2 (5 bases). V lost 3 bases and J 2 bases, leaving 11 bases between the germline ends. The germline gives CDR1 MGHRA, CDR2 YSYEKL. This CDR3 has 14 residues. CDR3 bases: TGCGCCAGCAGCCATCAGAGCGGAACCTACGAGCAGTACTTC. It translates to CASSHQSGTYEQYF.

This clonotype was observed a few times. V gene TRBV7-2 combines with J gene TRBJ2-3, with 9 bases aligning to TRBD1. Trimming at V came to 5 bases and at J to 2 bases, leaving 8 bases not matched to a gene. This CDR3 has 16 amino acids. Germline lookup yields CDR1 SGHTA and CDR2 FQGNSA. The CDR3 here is CASSHWWTGDTDTQYF. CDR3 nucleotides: TGTGCCAGCAGCCACTGGTGGACAGGGGACACAGATACGCAGTATTTT. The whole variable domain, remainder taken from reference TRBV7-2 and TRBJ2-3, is GAGVSQSPSNKVTEKGKDVELRCDPISGHTALYWYRQSLGQGLEFLIYFQGNSAPDKSGLPSDRFSAERTGGSVSTLTIQRTQQEDSAVYLCASSHWWTGDTDTQYFGPGTRLTVL.

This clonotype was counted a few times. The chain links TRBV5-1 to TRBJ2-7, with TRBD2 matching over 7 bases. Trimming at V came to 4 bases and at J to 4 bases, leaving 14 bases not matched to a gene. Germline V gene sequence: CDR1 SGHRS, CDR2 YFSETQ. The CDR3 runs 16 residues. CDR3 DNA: TGCGCCAGCAGCCCACGAAGCGGGACCCAACATTACGAGCAGTACTTC. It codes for CASSPRSGTQHYEQYF.

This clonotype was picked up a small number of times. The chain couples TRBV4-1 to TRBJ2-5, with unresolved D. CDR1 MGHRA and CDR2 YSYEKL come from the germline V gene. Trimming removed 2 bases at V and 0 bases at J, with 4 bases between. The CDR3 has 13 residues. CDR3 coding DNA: TGCGCCAGCAGCCAACCCAACCAAGAGACCCAGTACTTC. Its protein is CASSQPNQETQYF.

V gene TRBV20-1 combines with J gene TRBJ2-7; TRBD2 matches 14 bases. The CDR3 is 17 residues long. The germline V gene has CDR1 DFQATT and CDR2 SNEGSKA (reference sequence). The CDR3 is CIGGTSGRRGYADEQYF. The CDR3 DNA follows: TGCATTGGAGGGACTAGCGGGAGAAGGGGTTATGCGGATGAGCAGTACTTC.

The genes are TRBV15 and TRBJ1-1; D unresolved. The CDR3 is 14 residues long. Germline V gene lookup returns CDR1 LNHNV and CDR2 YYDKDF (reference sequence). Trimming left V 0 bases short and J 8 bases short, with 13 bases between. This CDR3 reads CATSRDLNWPEAFF. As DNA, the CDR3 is TGTGCCACCAGCAGAGATCTTAATTGGCCGGAAGCTTTCTTT.

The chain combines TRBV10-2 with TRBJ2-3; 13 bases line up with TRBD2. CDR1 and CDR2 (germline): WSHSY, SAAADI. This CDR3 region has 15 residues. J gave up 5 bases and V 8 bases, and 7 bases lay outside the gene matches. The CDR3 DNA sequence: TGCGCCAGCCTTCCGGGACTAGCGGGAATAGATACGCAGTATTTT. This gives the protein CASLPGLAGIDTQYF.

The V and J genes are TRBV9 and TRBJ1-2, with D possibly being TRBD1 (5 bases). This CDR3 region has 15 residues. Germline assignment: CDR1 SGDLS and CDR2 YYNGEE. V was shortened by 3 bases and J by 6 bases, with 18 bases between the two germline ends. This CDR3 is CASSAEGGADDGYTF. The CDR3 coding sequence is TGTGCCAGCAGCGCCGAGGGAGGGGCGGACGATGGCTACACCTTC.

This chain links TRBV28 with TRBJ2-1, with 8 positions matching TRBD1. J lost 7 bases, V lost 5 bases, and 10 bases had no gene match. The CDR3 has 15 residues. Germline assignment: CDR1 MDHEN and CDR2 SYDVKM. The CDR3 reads CASSPFRQGLNEQFF. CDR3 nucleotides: TGTGCCAGCAGTCCTTTCCGACAGGGGCTGAATGAGCAGTTCTTC. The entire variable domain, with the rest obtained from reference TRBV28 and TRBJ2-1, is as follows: DVKVTQSSRYLVKRTGEKVFLECVQDMDHENMFWYRQDPGLGLRLIYFSYDVKMKEKGDIPEGYSVSREKKERFSLILESASTNQTSMYLCASSPFRQGLNEQFFGPGTRLTVL.

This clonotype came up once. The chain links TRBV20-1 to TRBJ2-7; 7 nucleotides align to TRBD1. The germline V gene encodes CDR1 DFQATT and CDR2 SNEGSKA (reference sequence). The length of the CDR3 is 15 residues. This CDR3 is CSAEDRDRVSYEQYF. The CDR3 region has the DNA TGCAGCGCCGAAGACCGGGACAGAGTAAGCTACGAGCAGTACTTC.

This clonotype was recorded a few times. The CDR3 loop reads CGGLAGYNEQFF. The CDR3 DNA reads as TGCGGGGGGCTAGCGGGTTACAATGAGCAGTTCTTC. The gene calls are TRBV20-1 and TRBJ2-1; 8 nucleotides line up with TRBD2. The germline V gene has CDR1 DFQATT and CDR2 SNEGSKA (reference sequence). The CDR3 runs 12 residues.